Listed below are T cell receptor beta chains from one sample, sequenced in a study of CXCR3 chemokines and chemotherapy response in bladder cancer. Via MiXCR, TCRdb re-called the PCR reads, giving one row per CDR3 protein. Of around 1,400 distinct CDR3 sequences listed, under 6.5% were seen once; the top ten hold around 16%. The sample was acquired from a patient whose treatment included neoadjuvant chemotherapy. Receptors originate from a human donor with bladder cancer that responded to neoadjuvant chemotherapy. Each CDR3 is given with its conserved first and last residue. A D gene is named only where the DNA matches it firmly. Clone size is shown for a subset of rows, as once, few, many or a class of expanded clone.

CDR3 length: 13
V gene: TRBV27
clone size: many
D gene: NA
J gene: TRBJ1-2
CDR3 DNA: TGTGCCAGCAGGGCGGGACAAGCCTATGGCTACACCTTC
CDR3 protein: CASRAGQAYGYTF

CDR3 length: 12
V gene: TRBV27
clone size: few
D gene: NA
J gene: TRBJ2-7
CDR3 DNA: TGTGCCAGCAGTCGTCCAGGGAGCGAGCAGTACTTC
CDR3 protein: CASSRPGSEQYF

CDR3 length: 15
V gene: TRBV6-5
clone size: large
D gene: TRBD2
J gene: TRBJ2-2
CDR3 DNA: TGTGCCACCCTAGCGGGGGACCCAGGGGGCGGGGAGCTGTTTTTT
CDR3 protein: CATLAGDPGGGELFF

CDR3 length: 14
V gene: TRBV27
clone size: medium-sized
D gene: TRBD2
J gene: TRBJ2-3
CDR3 DNA: TGTGCCAGCAGCGGACTAGCGGGGGGAGGTACGCAGTATTTT
CDR3 protein: CASSGLAGGGTQYF

CDR3 length: 16
V gene: TRBV19
clone size: medium-sized
D gene: TRBD2
J gene: TRBJ2-5
CDR3 DNA: TGTGCCAGTAGTCTCACTAGCGGGGGGGCCTTAGAGACCCAGTACTTC
CDR3 protein: CASSLTSGGALETQYF

CDR3 length: 14
V gene: TRBV12-3/TRBV12-4
clone size: medium-sized
D gene: TRBD1
J gene: TRBJ1-1
CDR3 DNA: TGTGCCAGCAGACTGAAGGGGGCGAATTCTGAAGCTTTCTTT
CDR3 protein: CASRLKGANSEAFF

CDR3 length: 17
V gene: TRBV6-5
clone size: many
D gene: NA
J gene: TRBJ1-3
CDR3 DNA: TGTGCCAGCAGTTACTCGGGGAGGGGGAGCTTTGGAAACACCATATATTTT
CDR3 protein: CASSYSGRGSFGNTIYF

CDR3 length: 15
V gene: TRBV7-9
clone size: NA
D gene: TRBD1
J gene: TRBJ2-2
CDR3 DNA: TGTGCCAGCAGCCGTGGGACAGCCTCGACCGGGGAGCTGTTTTTT
CDR3 protein: CASSRGTASTGELFF

CDR3 length: 13
V gene: TRBV2
clone size: few
D gene: NA
J gene: TRBJ1-2
CDR3 DNA: TGTGCCAGCAGTTCCCGAACTAACTATGGCTACACCTTC
CDR3 protein: CASSSRTNYGYTF

CDR3 length: 13
V gene: TRBV29-1
clone size: large
D gene: NA
J gene: TRBJ2-2
CDR3 DNA: TGCAGCGTCGACAGCTCGAACACCGGGGAGCTGTTTTTT
CDR3 protein: CSVDSSNTGELFF

CDR3 length: 15
V gene: TRBV20-1
clone size: many
D gene: NA
J gene: TRBJ2-1
CDR3 DNA: TGCAGTGCTAGAGATAAGCAGGGCTCCTACAATGAGCAGTTCTTC
CDR3 protein: CSARDKQGSYNEQFF

CDR3 length: 18
V gene: TRBV5-6
clone size: many
D gene: TRBD1
J gene: TRBJ1-3
CDR3 DNA: TGTGCCAGCAGCTCTCGGACAGGGGGGAAGCTTCGGGGAAACACCATATATTTT
CDR3 protein: CASSSRTGGKLRGNTIYF

CDR3 length: 15
V gene: TRBV20-1
clone size: few
D gene: TRBD1
J gene: TRBJ1-5
CDR3 DNA: TGCAGTGCTAGAGTAACAGGGGGCGGCAATCAGCCCCAGCATTTT
CDR3 protein: CSARVTGGGNQPQHF

CDR3 length: 13
V gene: TRBV12-3/TRBV12-4
clone size: medium-sized
D gene: TRBD1
J gene: TRBJ1-6
CDR3 DNA: TGTGCCAGCAGCCGGACAGGGAATTCACCCCTCCACTTT
CDR3 protein: CASSRTGNSPLHF

CDR3 length: 14
V gene: TRBV6-2/TRBV6-3
clone size: many
D gene: NA
J gene: TRBJ1-3
CDR3 DNA: TGTGCCAGCAGTCCGGGATCGACCGGAAACACCATATATTTT
CDR3 protein: CASSPGSTGNTIYF

CDR3 length: 16
V gene: TRBV9
clone size: NA
D gene: TRBD1
J gene: TRBJ1-1
CDR3 DNA: TGTGCCAGCAGCCCCCGACAGGGGGAAAGGAACACTGAAGCTTTCTTT
CDR3 protein: CASSPRQGERNTEAFF

CDR3 length: 16
V gene: TRBV12-3/TRBV12-4
clone size: medium-sized
D gene: NA
J gene: TRBJ1-1
CDR3 DNA: TGTGCCAGCAGGGACCCGTGGGGGCAGGGGAACACTGAAGCTTTCTTT
CDR3 protein: CASRDPWGQGNTEAFF

CDR3 length: 15
V gene: TRBV7-2
clone size: medium-sized
D gene: TRBD1
J gene: TRBJ1-2
CDR3 DNA: TGTGCCAGCAGCTTAGGAGGGGGCGCTAACTATGGCTACACCTTC
CDR3 protein: CASSLGGGANYGYTF

CDR3 length: 13
V gene: TRBV6-1
clone size: large
D gene: NA
J gene: TRBJ1-1
CDR3 DNA: TGTGCCAGCAGTGATAGTCCTAACACTGAAGCTTTCTTT
CDR3 protein: CASSDSPNTEAFF

CDR3 length: 16
V gene: TRBV30
clone size: many
D gene: TRBD2
J gene: TRBJ2-1
CDR3 DNA: TGTGCCTGGAGTGTCAGAAGCGGGGGCCCTCTTTATTTTCAGTTCTTC
CDR3 protein: CAWSVRSGGPLYFQFF